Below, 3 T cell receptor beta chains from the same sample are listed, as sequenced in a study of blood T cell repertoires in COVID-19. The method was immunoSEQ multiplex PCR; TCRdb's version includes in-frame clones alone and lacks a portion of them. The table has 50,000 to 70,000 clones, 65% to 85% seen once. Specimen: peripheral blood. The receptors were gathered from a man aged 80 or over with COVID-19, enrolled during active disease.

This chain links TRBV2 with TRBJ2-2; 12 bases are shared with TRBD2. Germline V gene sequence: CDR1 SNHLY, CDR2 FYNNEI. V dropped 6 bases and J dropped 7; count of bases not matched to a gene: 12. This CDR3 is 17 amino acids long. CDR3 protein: CASRPGLAGRLGGELFF. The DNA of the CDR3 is TGTGCCAGCAGGCCCGGACTAGCGGGGCGGTTGGGCGGGGAGCTGTTTTTT.

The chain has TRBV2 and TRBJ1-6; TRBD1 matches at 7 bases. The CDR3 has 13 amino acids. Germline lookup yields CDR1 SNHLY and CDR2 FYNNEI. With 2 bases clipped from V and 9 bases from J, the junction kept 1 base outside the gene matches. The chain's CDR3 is CASSETGVSPLHF. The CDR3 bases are TGTGCCAGCAGTGAAACAGGGGTTTCACCCCTCCACTTT.

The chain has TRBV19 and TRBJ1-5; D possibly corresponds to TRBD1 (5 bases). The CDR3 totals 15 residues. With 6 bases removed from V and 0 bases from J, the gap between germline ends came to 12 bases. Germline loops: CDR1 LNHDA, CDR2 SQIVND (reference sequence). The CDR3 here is CASRAGGVSNQPQHF. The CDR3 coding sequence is TGTGCCAGTAGGGCGGGGGGTGTTAGCAATCAGCCCCAGCATTTT. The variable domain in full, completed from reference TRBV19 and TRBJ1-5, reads DGGITQSPKYLFRKEGQNVTLSCEQNLNHDAMYWYRQDPGQGLRLIYYSQIVNDFQKGDIAEGYSVSREKKESFPLTVTSAQKNPTAFYLCASRAGGVSNQPQHFGDGTRLSIL.